This T cell receptor beta chain was sequenced in a study of human T cells and chemical hapten exposure. Time point: healthy volunteer bleed at 2 weeks. Whole blood, unfractionated, served as the material for total RNA extraction. Findings of the study overall: TCRs exceeding 1 in 1000 frequency stayed unchanged with DPC sensitization.

The study's library attached unique molecular identifiers to single cDNA molecules. Per the study methods: Counting gave a median of around 90,000 TCRs per sample, with values ranging from about 23,224 to 750,000. TCRdb redid the calling of the RACE reads with MiXCR, one entry per CDR3 protein. These V and J calls derive from TCRdb rather than the authors' analysis. The sample contains roughly 120,000 distinct CDR3 sequences, about 8.2% of which appear only once. From germline, CDR1 is MNHEY and CDR2 SMNVEV (reference sequence). V was shortened by 7 bases and J by 7 bases, with 17 bases between the two germline ends. The CDR3 covers 13 residues. This clonotype has just a few counts. The target antigen is unknown.

The sequenced sample consisted of whole blood. The chain recombines TRBV27 with TRBJ2-7; D uncertain. The TCR comes from a male donor in good health. Some clones in this sample may be carry-over from other donors' samples. CDR3 amino acids: CASTPHLRGEQYF. DNA for the CDR3: TGTGCCAGCACACCGCATCTTCGAGGAGAGCAGTACTTC.